The 10 T cell receptor beta chains presented below share a single source sample, sequenced in a study of T cells after yellow fever vaccination. TCRdb re-analysed the 5' RACE reads in MiXCR, keeping a single row per CDR3 protein. The sample has about 230,000 distinct CDR3 sequences, more than 6.5% seen once; the top ten hold 1.1%. The sample here was CD4+ T cells sorted from PBMCs, taken on the day of the yellow fever booster vaccination. These receptors were taken from a man aged 25 to 40 who received the YFV17D yellow fever vaccine.

This clonotype has more than one count but fewer than ten. The chain uses TRBV20-1 and TRBJ1-2; D is ambiguous. The CDR3 loop spans 12 amino acids. CDR1 DFQATT and CDR2 SNEGSKA come from the germline V gene (reference sequence). V was clipped by 4 bases and J by 1 base, with 7 bases between them. The CDR3 nucleotides read TGCAGTGCTAACACAGATAACTATGGCTACACCTTC. Protein: CSANTDNYGYTF.

The rearrangement joins TRBV19 to TRBJ1-5, with D possibly being TRBD1 (5 bases). The V gene's germline CDR1 is LNHDA and CDR2 SQIVND (reference sequence). The CDR3 sequence is 15 residues long. Trimming took 5 bases from V and 3 from J, leaving 14 bases between them. The CDR3 DNA is TGTGCCAGTAGTGTCGGGACCGAGTTCAATCAGCCCCAGCATTTT. It is translated as CASSVGTEFNQPQHF.

This clonotype was seen more than once but under ten times. The gene calls are TRBV15 and TRBJ1-2, with TRBD1 as a possible D gene (6 bases). Germline-derived CDR1 and CDR2 are LNHNV and YYDKDF (reference sequence). The CDR3 runs to 14 residues. V dropped 3 bases and J dropped 6 bases, with 14 bases sitting between them. CDR3 loop: CATSSPQGLNGYTF. For the CDR3, the DNA is TGTGCCACCAGCAGCCCACAGGGATTGAATGGCTACACCTTC.

This clonotype was picked up many times. This chain connects TRBV18 to TRBJ2-1; 9 bases align to TRBD2. The germline CDR1 and CDR2 sequences are KGHSH and LQKENI. The CDR3 contains 16 residues. The V segment lost 2 bases and the J segment 6 bases; nucleotides outside the gene matches: 8. For the CDR3, the DNA is TGTGCCAGCTCACCAGCGGGAGGGCTAGGAGGCAATGAGCAGTTCTTC. Translating gives CASSPAGGLGGNEQFF. The full variable domain, its missing parts supplied by reference TRBV18 and TRBJ2-1, is NAGVMQNPRHLVRRRGQEARLRCSPMKGHSHVYWYRQLPEEGLKFMVYLQKENIIDESGMPKERFSAEFPKEGPSILRIQQVVRGDSAAYFCASSPAGGLGGNEQFFGPGTRLTVL.

This clonotype was counted at least ten times. This sequence joins TRBV29-1 and TRBJ2-5; D unresolved. Trimming took 5 bases from V and 3 from J, leaving 7 bases between them. Germline V gives CDR1 SQVTM, CDR2 ANQGSEA. The CDR3 runs 11 residues. The CDR3 DNA reads TGCAGCGTTCGGCCGAAAGAGACCCAGTACTTC. Translating it yields CSVRPKETQYF.

V and J are TRBV12-5 and TRBJ2-2; 12 bases match TRBD2. The CDR3 runs to 16 residues. Unmatched junction bases numbered 0, after V lost 0 bases and J lost 4 bases. Germline V gene sequence: CDR1 LGHNT, CDR2 FRNRAP. CDR3 in amino acids: CASGLVTSGSTGELFF. CDR3 bases: TGTGCTAGTGGTTTGGTGACTAGCGGGAGCACCGGGGAGCTGTTTTTT.

Many counts were recorded for this clonotype. This sequence joins TRBV20-1 and TRBJ2-7, with 7 bases identical to TRBD2. With 6 bases clipped from V and 7 bases from J, the junction kept 6 bases outside the gene matches. This CDR3 comprises 11 residues. Germline lookup yields CDR1 DFQATT and CDR2 SNEGSKA (reference sequence). The CDR3 here is CSAQLAEEQYF. The CDR3 nucleotides read TGCAGTGCCCAGCTAGCGGAGGAGCAGTACTTC.

V is TRBV4-2 and J is TRBJ2-1; unclear D gene. Trimming cost V 0 bases and J 6 bases, with 12 bases left between them. CDR1 and CDR2 (germline): LGHNA, YNFKEQ. The length of the CDR3 is 15 residues. This CDR3 reads CASSQDPSRGNEQFF. The CDR3 bases are TGTGCCAGCAGCCAAGATCCGAGTAGAGGCAATGAGCAGTTCTTC.

This clonotype has at least ten counts. The gene calls are TRBV5-5 and TRBJ2-4; D gene ambiguous. V shed 4 bases and J shed 0 bases, with 14 bases lying between them. The CDR3 is 16 residues long. Per germline, CDR1 SGHKS and CDR2 YYEKEE (reference sequence). CDR3 amino acids: CASSLVQNLAKNIQYF. As DNA, the CDR3 is TGTGCCAGCAGCCTCGTGCAGAACCTAGCCAAAAACATTCAGTACTTC.

This clonotype has at least ten counts. The chain carries TRBV5-1 and TRBJ2-1, with a possible D match to TRBD1 (5 bases). The V end was cut by 1 base, the J end by 3 bases, with 8 bases between. This CDR3 region has 14 residues. Germline-derived CDR1 and CDR2 are SGHRS and YFSETQ. The CDR3 here is CASSLPQVYNEQFF. CDR3 sequence (DNA): TGCGCCAGCAGCTTGCCACAGGTCTACAATGAGCAGTTCTTC.